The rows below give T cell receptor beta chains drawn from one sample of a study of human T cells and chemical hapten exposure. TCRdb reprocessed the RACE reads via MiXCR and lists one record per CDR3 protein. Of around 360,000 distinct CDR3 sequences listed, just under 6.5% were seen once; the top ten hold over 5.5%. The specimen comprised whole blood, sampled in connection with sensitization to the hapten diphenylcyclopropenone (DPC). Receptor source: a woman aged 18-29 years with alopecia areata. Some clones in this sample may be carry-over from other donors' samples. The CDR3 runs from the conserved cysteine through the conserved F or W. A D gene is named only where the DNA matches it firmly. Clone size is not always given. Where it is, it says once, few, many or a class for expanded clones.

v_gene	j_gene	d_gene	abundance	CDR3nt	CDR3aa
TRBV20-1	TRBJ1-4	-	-	TGCAGTGCCAACCTGGGGGCAGGTGAAAAACTGTTTTTT	CSANLGAGEKLFF
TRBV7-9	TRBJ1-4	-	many	TGTGCCAGCAGCTTGGTGACAGCCGCGGGCAAACTGTTTTTT	CASSLVTAAGKLFF
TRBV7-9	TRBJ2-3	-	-	TGTGCCAGCACCAGGGGCCCAGATACGCAGTATTTT	CASTRGPDTQYF
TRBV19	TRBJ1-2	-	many	TGTGCCAGTAGTATAGTTGGAGGCGGCTACACCTTC	CASSIVGGGYTF
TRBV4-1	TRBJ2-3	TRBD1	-	TGCGCCAGCAGCCAAGTCGGGACAGGGACAGATACGCAGTATTTT	CASSQVGTGTDTQYF
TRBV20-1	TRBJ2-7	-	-	TGCAGTGCTAGAGTGATTCAGCCCTACGAGCAGTACTTC	CSARVIQPYEQYF
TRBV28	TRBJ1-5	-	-	TGTGCCAGCATCACCAACAGGGAGGGTTTGGGCAATCAGCCCCAGCATTTT	CASITNREGLGNQPQHF
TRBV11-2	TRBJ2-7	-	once	TGTGCCAGCAGCTTAGTCTATGCCGAGGGCGAGCAGTACTTC	CASSLVYAEGEQYF
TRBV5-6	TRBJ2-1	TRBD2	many	TGTGCCAGCAGCCCGACTAGCGGGGGCAGGCATGATGAGCAGTTCTTC	CASSPTSGGRHDEQFF
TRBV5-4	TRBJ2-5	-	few	TGTGCCAGCAGCACCCCCCAAGTGTTAGCAGAGACCCAGTACTTC	CASSTPQVLAETQYF
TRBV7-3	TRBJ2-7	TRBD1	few	TGTGCCAGCAGCTCGGGACAGGGTGGGGAGCAGTACTTC	CASSSGQGGEQYF
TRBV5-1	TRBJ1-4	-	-	TGCGCCAGCAGCTTGCAGTGGGGGGCTAATGAAAAACTGTTTTTT	CASSLQWGANEKLFF
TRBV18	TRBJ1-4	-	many	TGTGCCAGCTCCCCGAGGCAGGGGAGAACTAATGAAAAACTGTTTTTT	CASSPRQGRTNEKLFF
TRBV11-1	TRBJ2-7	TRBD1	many	TGTGCCAGCAGCTTAGCGGGACAGGCAAACTACGAGCAGTACTTC	CASSLAGQANYEQYF
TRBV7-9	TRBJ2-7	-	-	TGTGCCAGCAGCAACCGGGACCTCTCCTACGAGCAGTACTTC	CASSNRDLSYEQYF
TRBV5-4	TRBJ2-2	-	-	TGTGCCAGCAGCCCGGAAGGGACTTTGGGGGATCGGATCACCGGGGAGCTGTTTTTT	CASSPEGTLGDRITGELFF
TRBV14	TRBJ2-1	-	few	TGTGCCAGCAGCCACAGGGGCTCCTACAATGAGCAGTTCTTC	CASSHRGSYNEQFF
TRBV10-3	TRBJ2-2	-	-	TGTGCCATCAGTGTGGCCCCCCGGGAGCTGTTTTTT	CAISVAPRELFF
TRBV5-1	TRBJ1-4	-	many	TGCGCCAGCAGCTTGGCAGGGTTGGATGAAAAACTGTTTTTT	CASSLAGLDEKLFF
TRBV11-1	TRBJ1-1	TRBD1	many	TGTGCCAGCAGCTTACGGACAGGGTTCGCTGAAGCTTTCTTT	CASSLRTGFAEAFF
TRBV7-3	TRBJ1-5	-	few	TGTGCCAGCAGCTTAAGGGGGCCGGAGCCCCAGCATTTT	CASSLRGPEPQHF
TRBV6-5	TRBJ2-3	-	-	TGTGCCAGCAGCTCCTACCCCCCCGCGTGGTCAGATACGCAGTATTTT	CASSSYPPAWSDTQYF
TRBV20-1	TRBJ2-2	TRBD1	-	TGCAGTGCTAGCGGACAGGTGAACACCGGGGAGCTGTTTTTT	CSASGQVNTGELFF
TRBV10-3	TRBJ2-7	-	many	TGTGCCATCAGTGTCAACCCAATCCGAAGCACCTACGAGCAGTACTTC	CAISVNPIRSTYEQYF
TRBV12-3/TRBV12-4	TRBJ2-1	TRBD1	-	TGTGCCAGCAGACCGAACCCCGGGACAGGGAGTTACAATGAGCAGTTCTTC	CASRPNPGTGSYNEQFF
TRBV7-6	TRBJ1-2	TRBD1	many	TGTGCCAGCAGCTCCTCACAGGGGGCTAACTATGGCTACACCTTC	CASSSSQGANYGYTF
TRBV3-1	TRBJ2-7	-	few	TGTGCCAGCAGCACCCAATACGAGCAGTACTTC	CASSTQYEQYF
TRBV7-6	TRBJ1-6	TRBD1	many	TGTGCCAGCAGCTTAGGGGTACAGGGGAATTCACCCCTCCACTTT	CASSLGVQGNSPLHF
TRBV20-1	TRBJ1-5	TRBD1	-	TGCAGTGCTATCTCCGGGACAGGGGAGAACCAGCCCCAGCATTTT	CSAISGTGENQPQHF
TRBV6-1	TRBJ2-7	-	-	TGTGCCAGCAGTGAGGGCCGGGACCTCAGCTACGAGCAGTACTTC	CASSEGRDLSYEQYF
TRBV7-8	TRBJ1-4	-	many	TGTGCCAGCAGCTCCTCCGTGTTGGGCAGGGCCCTATCTAATGAAAAACTGTTTTTT	CASSSSVLGRALSNEKLFF
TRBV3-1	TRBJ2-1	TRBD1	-	TGTGCCAGCAGCCAACAGGGGGCCATCTCATTC	CASSQQGAISF
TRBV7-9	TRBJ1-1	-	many	TGTGCCAGCAGGCTGGAACCCCGAAACGGGGAGACTGAAGCTTTCTTT	CASRLEPRNGETEAFF
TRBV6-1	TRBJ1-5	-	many	TGTGCCAGCAGTGAAGCTTGGAGCCAGCCCCAGCATTTT	CASSEAWSQPQHF
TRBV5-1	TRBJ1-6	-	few	TGCGCCAGCAGCAGGCAGACAGGAGAAGGTTCACCCCTCCACTTT	CASSRQTGEGSPLHF
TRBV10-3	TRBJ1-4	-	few	TGTGCCATCAGTGGAACGGAGACAACTAATGAAAAACTGTTTTTT	CAISGTETTNEKLFF
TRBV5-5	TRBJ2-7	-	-	TGTGCCAGCAGCTTGCTACAACCGGGTTCAGTGAGCTCCTACGAGCAGTACTTC	CASSLLQPGSVSSYEQYF
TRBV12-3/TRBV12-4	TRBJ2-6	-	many	TGTGCCAGCAGTCTCTCTGGGGCCAACGTCCTGACTTTC	CASSLSGANVLTF
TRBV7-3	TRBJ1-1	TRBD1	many	TGTGCCAGCAGCTCGGGGACAGGGGGCTTAGGCACTGAAGCTTTCTTT	CASSSGTGGLGTEAFF
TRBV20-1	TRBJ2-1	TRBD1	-	TGCAGTGCTAGACCTAAAGGACAGGGGCGATACAATGAGCAGTTCTTC	CSARPKGQGRYNEQFF
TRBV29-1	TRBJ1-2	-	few	TGCAGCGTTGAGTCAGGGGCTGGCTACACCTTC	CSVESGAGYTF
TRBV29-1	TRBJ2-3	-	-	TGCAGCGTTTGTATAAGTAGCACAGATACGCAGTATTTT	CSVCISSTDTQYF
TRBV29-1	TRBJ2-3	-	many	TGCAGCGTTGAAGATTACAGAGAACGGATCGGGGATACGCAGTATTTT	CSVEDYRERIGDTQYF
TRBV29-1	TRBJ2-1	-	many	TGCAGCGTGGATACAGGGGGGGGATCAAATGAGCAGTTCTTC	CSVDTGGGSNEQFF
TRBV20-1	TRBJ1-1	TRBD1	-	TGCAGTGCTAGAGATCCCAGGGGGGTGAACACTGAAGCTTTCTTT	CSARDPRGVNTEAFF
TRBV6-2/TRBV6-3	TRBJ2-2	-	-	TGTGCCAGCACCTATGGGGTGAGGTCGAACACCGGGGAGCTGTTTTTT	CASTYGVRSNTGELFF
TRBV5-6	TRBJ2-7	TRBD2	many	TGTGCCAGCAGCTCCACCCCTTCGGGGGGGCCAATCTACGAGCAGTACTTC	CASSSTPSGGPIYEQYF
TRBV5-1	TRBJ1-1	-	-	TGCGCCAGCAGCTTGGCCGGGGGCTTCGACACTGAAGCTTTCTTT	CASSLAGGFDTEAFF
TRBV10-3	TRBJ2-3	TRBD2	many	TGTGCCATCAGTGAGTTTGGCGGGGGGAGCACAGATACGCAGTATTTT	CAISEFGGGSTDTQYF
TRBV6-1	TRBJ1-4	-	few	TGTGCCAGCAGAACAGGCCCAGCAACTAATGAAAAACTGTTTTTT	CASRTGPATNEKLFF
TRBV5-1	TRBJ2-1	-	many	TGCGCCAGCAGCTTTCAGACTAGGGGGAACAATGAGCAGTTCTTC	CASSFQTRGNNEQFF